This TCR beta chain was identified during a study of technical replicates of blood from a handful of donors. This clone has only one observation. Germline assignment: CDR1 SGDLS and CDR2 YYNGEE. The CDR3 sequence is 14 residues long. V gave up 3 bases and J gave up 1 base, with 10 bases separating them. The table came from immunoSEQ multiplex PCR; TCRdb's copy has only in-frame clones and leaves some out. The sample has tens of thousands of clones; just under 95% are singletons. The V call is TRBV9, the J call TRBJ1-1, with a weak D call TRBD1 (6 bases). The sequencing input was T cells isolated from PBMCs. This clonotype was obtained from a human donor in good health. As DNA, the CDR3 is TGTGCCAGCAGCGCCGGGACAAAGAACACTGAAGCTTTCTTT. Protein sequence: CASSAGTKNTEAFF.